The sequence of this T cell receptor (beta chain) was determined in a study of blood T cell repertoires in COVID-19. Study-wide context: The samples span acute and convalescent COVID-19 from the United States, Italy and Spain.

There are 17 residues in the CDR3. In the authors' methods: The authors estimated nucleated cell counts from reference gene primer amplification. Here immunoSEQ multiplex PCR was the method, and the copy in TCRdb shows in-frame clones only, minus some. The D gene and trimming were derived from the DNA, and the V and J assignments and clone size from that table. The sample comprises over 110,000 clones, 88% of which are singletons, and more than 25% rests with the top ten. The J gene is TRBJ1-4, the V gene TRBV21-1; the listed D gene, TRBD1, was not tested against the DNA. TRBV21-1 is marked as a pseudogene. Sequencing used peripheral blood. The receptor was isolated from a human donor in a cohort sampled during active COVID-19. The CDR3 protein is CASSRHPSPATNEKLFF. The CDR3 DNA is TGTGCCAGCAGCAGACACCCCAGCCCCGCAACTAATGAAAAACTGTTTTTT.